The 20 T cell receptor beta chains reported below all come from one sample, sequenced in a study of T cell repertoires in cytomegalovirus infection. TCRdb re-called the reads with MiXCR, one entry per CDR3 protein. This sample carries a few hundred thousand distinct CDR3 sequences, less than 9.5% of them seen once, and the ten largest clones take around 15%. Sample: PBMCs. The receptors originated from a human donor in good health (CMV status not recorded). Some clones in this sample may be carry-over from other donors' samples.

At least ten counts were recorded for this clonotype. The chain couples TRBV2 to TRBJ1-5; tentatively, D is TRBD1 (5 bases). Trimming removed 2 bases from V and 5 bases from J, with 13 bases in between. The CDR3 extends over 15 amino acids. Germline V gene sequence: CDR1 SNHLY, CDR2 FYNNEI. The CDR3, as DNA: TGTGCCAGCAGTGAATCGGACAAAGGATATCAGCCCCAGCATTTT. Its translation: CASSESDKGYQPQHF.

This clonotype was detected many times. The chain is built from TRBV7-2 and TRBJ2-3; the match to TRBD2 covers 13 bases. The CDR3 runs to 17 residues. V dropped 4 bases and J dropped 4; count of bases not matched to a gene: 8. CDR1 is SGHTA, CDR2 FQGNSA, per germline. The CDR3: CASSSTSGGPGADTQYF. The CDR3 coding sequence is TGTGCCAGCAGCTCGACTAGCGGGGGGCCCGGGGCAGATACGCAGTATTTT. The full variable domain, in which reference TRBV7-2 and TRBJ2-3 provide the parts outside the CDR3, is GAGVSQSPSNKVTEKGKDVELRCDPISGHTALYWYRQSLGQGLEFLIYFQGNSAPDKSGLPSDRFSAERTGGSVSTLTIQRTQQEDSAVYLCASSSTSGGPGADTQYFGPGTRLTVL.

This clonotype was detected ten times or more. This chain uses TRBV4-2 with TRBJ1-4; 7 bases fit TRBD1. CDR3 length equals 14 residues. The germline gives CDR1 LGHNA, CDR2 YNFKEQ. Trimming took 3 bases from V and 7 from J; bases not matched to a gene: 5. The CDR3 nucleotides are TGTGCCAGCAGCCATGCTACAGGGGTTGAAAAACTGTTTTTT. Translating gives CASSHATGVEKLFF.

The CDR3 here is CSATKMGLAGAPGQFF. The CDR3 DNA reads as TGCAGTGCAACCAAAATGGGACTAGCGGGAGCCCCAGGGCAGTTCTTC. The chain uses TRBV20-1 and TRBJ2-1, with 14 bases lining up with TRBD2. Losses at the gene ends were 6 bases for V and 12 bases for J; bases not matched to a gene: 16. Germline V gives CDR1 DFQATT, CDR2 SNEGSKA (reference sequence). This CDR3 is built from 16 residues.

A few counts support this clonotype. This chain uses TRBV7-9 with TRBJ2-7; 13 positions agree with TRBD2. The CDR3 length is 16 residues. After removal of 4 bases from V and 5 bases from J, the junction contained 8 bases not matched to a gene. Germline CDR1 reads SEHNR; CDR2 reads FQNEAQ (reference sequence). The CDR3 is CASSSAETSGRNEQYF. The CDR3 coding sequence is TGTGCCAGCAGCTCCGCCGAGACTAGCGGGAGGAACGAGCAGTACTTC. Drawing the rest from reference TRBV7-9 and TRBJ2-7, the complete variable domain is DTGVSQNPRHKITKRGQNVTFRCDPISEHNRLYWYRQTLGQGPEFLTYFQNEAQLEKSRLLSDRFSAERPKGSFSTLEIQRTEQGDSAMYLCASSSAETSGRNEQYFGPGTRLTVT.

In its sample, this clonotype was seen many times. V is TRBV28 and J is TRBJ2-7; D is unclear. Germline CDR1 is MDHEN and CDR2 is SYDVKM. Trimming removed 3 bases from V and 6 bases from J, with 9 bases in between. The CDR3 covers 12 residues. The CDR3 loop reads CASSLFRFEQYF. CDR3 in DNA: TGTGCCAGCAGTTTGTTCCGGTTCGAGCAGTACTTC. The variable domain in full, with the rest retrieved from reference TRBV28 and TRBJ2-7, is DVKVTQSSRYLVKRTGEKVFLECVQDMDHENMFWYRQDPGLGLRLIYFSYDVKMKEKGDIPEGYSVSREKKERFSLILESASTNQTSMYLCASSLFRFEQYFGPGTRLTVT.

The sample holds many counts of this clonotype. The rearrangement links TRBV4-2 to TRBJ1-2; TRBD1 might be the D (5 bases). This CDR3 is built from 15 residues. Trimming stripped 1 base from V and 3 bases from J, with 12 bases between. CDR1 LGHNA and CDR2 YNFKEQ come from the germline V gene. The CDR3 is CASSQGGRDDYGYTF. The CDR3 nucleotides read TGTGCCAGCAGCCAAGGCGGCAGGGACGACTATGGCTACACCTTC.

This clonotype was observed many times. V and J are TRBV7-2 and TRBJ1-5; D unresolved. Germline V CDR1 and CDR2: SGHTA, FQGNSA. The CDR3 runs 12 residues. The germline V and J ends were trimmed by 6 bases and 6 bases, with 9 bases remaining between them. This CDR3 is CASSYTGQPQHF. The CDR3 DNA sequence: TGTGCCAGCAGTTACACGGGTCAGCCCCAGCATTTT.

In its sample, this clonotype was seen many times. The rearrangement joins TRBV7-2 to TRBJ1-5; weak D call: TRBD1 (6 bases). The V gene lost 1 base and the J gene lost 6 bases, with 13 bases spanning the gap. Germline CDR1 and CDR2: SGHTA and FQGNSA. The CDR3 is 15 residues long. The CDR3 is CASSLGAQGTQPQHF. CDR3 sequence (DNA): TGTGCCAGCAGCTTAGGAGCACAGGGTACTCAGCCCCAGCATTTT.

J is TRBJ2-2 and V is TRBV5-1; TRBD2 matches 7 bases. This CDR3 contains 16 residues. V shed 5 bases and J 1 base; nucleotides not matched to a gene: 8. Germline V gives CDR1 SGHRS, CDR2 YFSETQ. CDR3: CASRQREVVNTGELFF. The CDR3 nucleotides are TGCGCCAGCAGGCAACGGGAGGTTGTGAACACCGGGGAGCTGTTTTTT.

This clonotype was recorded at least ten times. The V call is TRBV7-2, the J call TRBJ1-2; no clear D gene. Trimming left V 1 base short and J 9 bases short, with 15 bases between. The germline V gene has CDR1 SGHTA and CDR2 FQGNSA. The CDR3 is made up of 14 amino acids. The CDR3 loop reads CASSLDGQIRSYTF. CDR3 sequence (DNA): TGTGCCAGCAGCTTAGACGGGCAGATCCGGAGCTACACCTTC.

This clonotype occurred many times. The chain uses TRBV20-1 and TRBJ2-5, with 9 bases fitting TRBD1. J gave up 7 bases and V 3 bases, and 12 bases lay outside the gene matches. CDR1 and CDR2 (germline): DFQATT, SNEGSKA (reference sequence). The CDR3 spans 15 residues. Here the CDR3 reads CSARPGQGGGGTQYF. DNA for the CDR3: TGCAGTGCTAGGCCGGGACAGGGTGGGGGGGGGACCCAGTACTTC.

Ten or more counts support this clonotype. This chain links TRBV7-6 with TRBJ1-1; 7 positions match TRBD1. Germline V gene sequence: CDR1 SGHVS, CDR2 FNYEAQ. The trim removed 7 bases at V and 0 bases at J, leaving 11 bases unmatched. This CDR3 is built from 16 residues. Here the CDR3 DNA reads TGTGCCAGCACTCCCCAGGGGGTTTTTATGAACACTGAAGCTTTCTTT. Protein product: CASTPQGVFMNTEAFF.

The chain recombines TRBV6-6 with TRBJ1-5, with 8 bases matching TRBD1. Germline V gene sequence: CDR1 MNHNY, CDR2 SVGAGI (reference sequence). Trimming took 0 bases from V and 0 from J; bases not matched to a gene: 1. The CDR3 has 16 amino acids. The chain's CDR3 is CASSYSTGVSNQPQHF. In DNA, the CDR3 is TGTGCCAGCAGTTACTCGACAGGGGTTAGCAATCAGCCCCAGCATTTT.

Ten or more counts support this clonotype. This chain connects TRBV19 to TRBJ2-1; 16 bases align to TRBD2. Germline V gene sequence: CDR1 LNHDA, CDR2 SQIVND (reference sequence). The V segment lost 4 bases and the J segment 7 bases; nucleotides outside the gene matches: 7. The CDR3 runs 17 residues. CDR3: CASSTGTSGRAGNEQFF. Here the CDR3 DNA reads TGTGCCAGTAGTACGGGGACTAGCGGGAGGGCCGGTAATGAGCAGTTCTTC.

The V and J genes are TRBV24-1 and TRBJ2-5, with D perhaps matching TRBD2 (5 bases). V was cut by 6 bases and J by 4 bases, with 8 bases left in between. Germline CDR1 and CDR2: KGHDR and SFDVKD. The CDR3 runs 12 residues. The CDR3 sequence is CATSRGPETQYF. The DNA of the CDR3 is TGTGCCACCAGTCGGGGTCCAGAGACCCAGTACTTC.

This clonotype showed up just a few times. The chain links TRBV7-9 to TRBJ1-2, with D tentatively TRBD1 (5 bases). The germline V gene has CDR1 SEHNR and CDR2 FQNEAQ (reference sequence). V was clipped by 5 bases and J by 3 bases, with 13 bases between them. The CDR3 length is 14 residues. CDR3 protein: CASSPFDRHYGYTF. The DNA for the CDR3 is TGTGCCAGCAGCCCTTTCGACAGACACTATGGCTACACCTTC. The variable domain in full, completed from reference TRBV7-9 and TRBJ1-2, reads DTGVSQNPRHKITKRGQNVTFRCDPISEHNRLYWYRQTLGQGPEFLTYFQNEAQLEKSRLLSDRFSAERPKGSFSTLEIQRTEQGDSAMYLCASSPFDRHYGYTFGSGTRLTVV.

The CDR3 reads CASSRQGVGMGNTIYF. The CDR3 DNA sequence: TGTGCCAGCAGTCGACAGGGAGTTGGGATGGGAAACACCATATATTTT. This chain connects TRBV6-5 to TRBJ1-3, with 7 bases fitting TRBD1. J gave up 4 bases and V 5 bases, and 11 bases lay outside the gene matches. CDR3 length: 16 residues. Per the germline V gene, CDR1 is MNHEY and CDR2 is SVGAGI.

The V and J genes are TRBV4-3 and TRBJ2-2; D is uncertain. V gave up 0 bases and J gave up 7 bases, with 12 bases separating them. The germline CDR1 and CDR2 sequences are LGHNA and YSLEER. This CDR3 is built from 15 residues. CDR3 region: CASSQDTILGGELFF. As DNA, the CDR3 is TGCGCCAGCAGCCAAGATACGATATTAGGCGGGGAGCTGTTTTTT.

The table lists this clonotype with a few counts. V gene TRBV28 combines with J gene TRBJ2-7, with TRBD2 matching over 7 bases. V trimming: 10 bases; J trimming: 2 bases; junction bases outside the gene matches: 8. The CDR3 runs to 13 residues. The germline gives CDR1 MDHEN, CDR2 SYDVKM. The CDR3 DNA reads as TGTGCCATACGAGGGACTATAACCTACGAGCAGTACTTC. Its translation is CAIRGTITYEQYF.